This is a list of T cell receptor beta chains from one sample in a study of blood T cell repertoires in COVID-19. Sequencing used immunoSEQ multiplex PCR; TCRdb keeps in-frame clones, though not all of them. The repertoire holds 65,000 to 90,000 clones, with around 88% as singletons. Input material: peripheral blood. These TCRs come from a man aged 30 to 39 with acute or convalescent COVID-19. Each CDR3 is given with its conserved first and last residue. Size values are once, few and many counts, or a class for expanded clones, and some rows have none.

clone size	V gene	J gene	CDR3 protein
-	TRBV7-9	TRBJ2-1	CASSSPRTSGVLWEQFF
-	TRBV24-1	TRBJ1-2	CATSETYARTGAGYTF
-	TRBV9	TRBJ1-5	CASSQRRGSGRPQHF
once	TRBV7-2	TRBJ1-4	CASSLDRGKLFF
few	TRBV25-1	TRBJ2-7	CASSDNYEQYF
-	TRBV6-2/TRBV6-3	TRBJ2-1	CASSFGTGVNEQFF
-	TRBV30	TRBJ1-6	CAWSVGQGVNNSPLHF
-	TRBV10-1	TRBJ1-6	CASSLSFNSPLHF
-	TRBV10-3	TRBJ2-7	CASSGDSYEQYF
-	TRBV18	TRBJ1-4	CASSAGRGATNEKLFF
-	TRBV7-9	TRBJ2-7	CASSLMTGRTSYEQYF
-	TRBV6-2/TRBV6-3	TRBJ2-7	CASSYGGAGIYEQYF
-	TRBV19	TRBJ2-3	CASSIGGGLGTDTQYF
-	TRBV19	TRBJ2-6	CASSRSIAGFSGANVLTF
-	TRBV28	TRBJ2-2	CASSFSTSGRDTGELFF
-	TRBV12-5	TRBJ1-3	CASGLRGQGAGNTIYF
-	TRBV5-1	TRBJ2-3	CASSLDGTSTDTQYF
-	TRBV7-2	TRBJ1-4	CASSLGSRRYNEKLFF
-	TRBV6-1	TRBJ1-5	CASSETGTDNQPQHF
-	TRBV7-2	TRBJ1-1	CASSRDRDTEAFF
-	TRBV25-1	TRBJ2-7	CASKTRTSEYEQYF
-	TRBV7-3	TRBJ1-1	CASSLTGGLNTEAFF
once	TRBV9	TRBJ1-4	CASSVAGGLREKLFF
-	TRBV19	TRBJ2-7	CASSMTGAVYEQYF
-	TRBV10-3	TRBJ2-3	CAISLDGTGTDTQYF